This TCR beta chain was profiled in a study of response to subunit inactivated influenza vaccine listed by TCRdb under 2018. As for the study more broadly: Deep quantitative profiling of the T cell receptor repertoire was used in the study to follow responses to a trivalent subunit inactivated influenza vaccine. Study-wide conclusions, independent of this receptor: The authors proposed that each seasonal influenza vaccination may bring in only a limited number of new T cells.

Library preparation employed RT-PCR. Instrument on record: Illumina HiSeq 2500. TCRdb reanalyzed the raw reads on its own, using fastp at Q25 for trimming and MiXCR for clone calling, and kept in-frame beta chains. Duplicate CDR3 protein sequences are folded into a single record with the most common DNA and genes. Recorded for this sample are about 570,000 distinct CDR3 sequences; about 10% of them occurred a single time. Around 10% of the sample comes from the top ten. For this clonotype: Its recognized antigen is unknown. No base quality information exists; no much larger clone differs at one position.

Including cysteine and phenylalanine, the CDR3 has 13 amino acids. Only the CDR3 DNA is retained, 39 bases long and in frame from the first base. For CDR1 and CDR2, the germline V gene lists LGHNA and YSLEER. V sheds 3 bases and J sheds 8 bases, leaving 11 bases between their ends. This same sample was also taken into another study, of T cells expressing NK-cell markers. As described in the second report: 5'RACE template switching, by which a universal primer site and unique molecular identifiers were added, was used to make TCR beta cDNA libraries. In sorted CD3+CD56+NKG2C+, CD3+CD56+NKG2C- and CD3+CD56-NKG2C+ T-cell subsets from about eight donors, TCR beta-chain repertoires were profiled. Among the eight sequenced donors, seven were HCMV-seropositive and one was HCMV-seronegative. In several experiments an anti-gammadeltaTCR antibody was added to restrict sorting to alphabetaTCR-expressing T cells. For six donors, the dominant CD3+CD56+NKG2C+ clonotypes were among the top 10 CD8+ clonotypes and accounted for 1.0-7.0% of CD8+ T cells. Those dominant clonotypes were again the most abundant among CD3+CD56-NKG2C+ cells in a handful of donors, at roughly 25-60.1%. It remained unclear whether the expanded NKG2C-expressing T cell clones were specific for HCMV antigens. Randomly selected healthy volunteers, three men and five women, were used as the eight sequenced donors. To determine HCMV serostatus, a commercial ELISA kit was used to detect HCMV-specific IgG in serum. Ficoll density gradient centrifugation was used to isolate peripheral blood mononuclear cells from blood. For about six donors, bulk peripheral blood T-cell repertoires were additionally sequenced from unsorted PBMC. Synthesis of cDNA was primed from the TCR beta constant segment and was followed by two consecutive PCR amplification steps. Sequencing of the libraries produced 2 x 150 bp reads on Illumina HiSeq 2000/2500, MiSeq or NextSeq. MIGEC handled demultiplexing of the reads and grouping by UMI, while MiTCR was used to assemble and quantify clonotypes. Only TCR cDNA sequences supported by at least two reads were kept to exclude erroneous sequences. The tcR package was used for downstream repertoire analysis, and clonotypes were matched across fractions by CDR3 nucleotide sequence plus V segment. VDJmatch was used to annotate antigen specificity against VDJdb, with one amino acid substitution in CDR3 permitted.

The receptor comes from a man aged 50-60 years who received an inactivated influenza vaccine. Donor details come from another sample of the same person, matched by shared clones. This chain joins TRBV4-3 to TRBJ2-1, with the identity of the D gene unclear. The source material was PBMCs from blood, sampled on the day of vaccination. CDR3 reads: CASSHRSGDEQFF. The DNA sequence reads TGCGCCAGCAGCCATAGATCGGGCGATGAGCAGTTCTTC.